This T cell receptor beta chain was obtained from a study of blood T cells in healthy people across ages. This clonotype was detected a few times. Its antigen is unidentified. For the second PCR, which ran for about 6 to 11 cycles, a sample-barcoded 5' primer and a J-beta primer mix were used. In TCRdb, the 5' RACE reads were re-called with MiXCR into one record per CDR3 protein. The sample includes 1.5 million to 2 million distinct CDR3 sequences, under 30% seen only once; the top ten take 7% to 9%. This CDR3 region has 13 residues. After removal of 4 bases from V and 7 bases from J, the junction contained 5 bases not matched to a gene. Per germline, CDR1 ENHRY and CDR2 SYGVKD. Study results and caveats: The lack of PBMC sorting stopped any conclusive naive versus antigen-experienced comparison.

This clonotype was sampled from a woman aged 30 to 39 in good health. Sequencing was done on a sample of blood. The chain joins TRBV10-3 to TRBJ2-3; 7 nucleotides align to TRBD2. CDR3 amino acids: CAISGGGGHTQYF. CDR3 sequence (DNA): TGTGCCATCAGTGGGGGGGGTGGGCATACGCAGTATTTT.